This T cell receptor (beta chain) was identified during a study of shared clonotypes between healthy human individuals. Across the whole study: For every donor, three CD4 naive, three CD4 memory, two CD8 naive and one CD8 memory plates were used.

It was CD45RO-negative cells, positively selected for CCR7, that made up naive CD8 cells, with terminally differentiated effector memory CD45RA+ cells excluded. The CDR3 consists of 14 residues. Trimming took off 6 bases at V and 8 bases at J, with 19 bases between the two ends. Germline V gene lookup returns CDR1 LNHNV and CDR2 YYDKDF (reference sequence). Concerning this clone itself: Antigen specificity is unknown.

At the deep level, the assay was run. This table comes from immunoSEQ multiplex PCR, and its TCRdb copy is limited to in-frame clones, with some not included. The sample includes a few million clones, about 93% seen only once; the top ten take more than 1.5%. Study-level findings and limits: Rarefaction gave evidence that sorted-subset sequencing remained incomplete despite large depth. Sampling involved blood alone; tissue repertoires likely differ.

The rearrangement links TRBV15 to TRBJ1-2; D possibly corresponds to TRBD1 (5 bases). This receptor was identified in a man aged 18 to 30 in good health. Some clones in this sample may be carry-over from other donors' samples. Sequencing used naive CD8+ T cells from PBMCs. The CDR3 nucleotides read TGTGCCACCAGTCGTAGTAGGGGCAGCGAGGGCTACACCTTC. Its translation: CATSRSRGSEGYTF.